The next 22 T cell receptor beta chains were all read from a single sample in a study of Graves' ophthalmopathy and Graves' hyperthyroidism. Using RNA transcripts, the TCR beta CDR3 regions were amplified. First-round RT-PCR employed HTBI primers, with a second-round multiplex PCR after it. Each CDR3 protein is one row after TCRdb ran MiXCR on the multiplex PCR reads. This repertoire shows approximately 1.2 million distinct CDR3 sequences, about two fifths found once; its top ten account for approximately 12%. Material for sequencing was peripheral blood or thyroid tissue (not recorded which). The receptors derive from an adult man with Graves' hyperthyroidism.

This clonotype was counted many times. V gene TRBV24-1 combines with J gene TRBJ1-1; D gene unclear. The CDR3 consists of 13 residues. In germline, CDR1 is KGHDR, CDR2 SFDVKD. The V end was cut by 0 bases, the J end by 3 bases, with 4 bases between. In nucleotides, the CDR3 is TGTGCCACCAGTGATTTGCAGTACACTGAAGCTTTCTTT. This encodes CATSDLQYTEAFF.

The chain has TRBV29-1 and TRBJ2-7, with D maybe TRBD2 (6 bases). The germline V gene encodes CDR1 SQVTM and CDR2 ANQGSEA. The CDR3 is 12 amino acids. The V end was cut by 8 bases, the J end by 4 bases, with 15 bases between. The CDR3 sequence is CSSSGRGYEQYF. The DNA of the CDR3 is TGCAGCAGTTCGGGACGGGGGTACGAGCAGTACTTC.

The chain employs TRBV15 and TRBJ1-5; D is undetermined. The CDR3 sequence is 13 residues long. The germline V gene encodes CDR1 LNHNV and CDR2 YYDKDF (reference sequence). V lost 10 bases and J 7 bases, leaving 17 bases between the germline ends. CDR3: CASSLAVWQPQHF. As DNA, the CDR3 is TGTGCCAGCAGTTTGGCGGTATGGCAGCCCCAGCATTTT.

This clonotype was picked up many times. The V gene is TRBV7-8, the J gene TRBJ1-4; 8 bases align to TRBD1. The CDR3 is 16 amino acids. Trimming removed 4 bases from V and 1 base from J; junction bases left unmatched: 5. In germline, CDR1 is SGHVS, CDR2 FQNEAQ. CDR3 sequence: CASSSRQGLTNEKLFF. CDR3 nucleotides: TGTGCCAGCAGCTCTAGACAGGGGCTAACTAATGAAAAACTGTTTTTT.

This clonotype appeared once. This chain connects TRBV29-1 to TRBJ1-6, with TRBD1 matching 10 bases. Germline CDR1 is SQVTM and CDR2 is ANQGSEA. Trimming at V came to 7 bases and at J to 8 bases, leaving 2 bases not matched to a gene. The CDR3 is 12 amino acids. The CDR3 DNA sequence: TGCAGCGCCGACAGGGGGCATTCACCCCTCCACTTT. Translating it yields CSADRGHSPLHF. Filled out from reference TRBV29-1 and TRBJ1-6, the complete variable domain reads SAVISQKPSRDICQRGTSLTIQCQVDSQVTMMFWYRQQPGQSLTLIATANQGSEATYESGFVIDKFPISRPNLTFSTLTVSNMSPEDSSIYLCSADRGHSPLHFGNGTRLTVT.

The V gene is TRBV29-1, the J gene TRBJ1-2, with 8 bases aligning to TRBD1. Germline trimming cut 6 bases from V and 0 bases from J; bases unmatched to any gene: 3. The germline CDR1 and CDR2 sequences are SQVTM and ANQGSEA. The CDR3 spans 13 residues. CDR3 region: CSVADRANYGYTF. CDR3 sequence (DNA): TGCAGCGTAGCGGACAGGGCTAACTATGGCTACACCTTC.

This chain connects TRBV6-6 to TRBJ1-1; the D is unclear. V lost 5 bases and J 2 bases, leaving 15 bases between the germline ends. The CDR3 sequence is 15 residues long. The germline CDR1 and CDR2 sequences are MNHNY and SVGAGI (reference sequence). The CDR3 region has the DNA TGTGCCAGCAGTCCTTTGGGCCAGATAAACACTGAAGCTTTCTTT. Protein sequence: CASSPLGQINTEAFF.

This clonotype was seen at least ten times. This may arise from a read error, as a much more abundant clone is one base away. The chain couples TRBV12-3 or TRBV12-4 to TRBJ2-5; 9 bases map to TRBD1. This CDR3 has 14 residues. The junction had 4 bases not matched to a gene; V was cut back by 4 bases and J by 4 bases. In DNA form, the CDR3 reads TGTGCCAGCAGTTCACAGGGGGCTGCAGAGACCCAGTACTTC. Translation: CASSSQGAAETQYF.

The sample holds a few counts of this clonotype. The chain couples TRBV6-5 to TRBJ2-5; 7 nucleotides match TRBD1. V was pared by 6 bases and J by 5 bases, with 12 bases of the junction left unmatched. CDR1 is MNHEY, CDR2 SVGAGI, per germline. This CDR3 is built from 15 residues. CDR3 amino acids: CASRVEQGGGETQYF. CDR3 DNA: TGTGCCAGCAGGGTGGAACAAGGGGGCGGGGAGACCCAGTACTTC.

Only one count was recorded for this clonotype. This may come from a read error, since a much larger clone is one base off. The rearrangement joins TRBV7-9 to TRBJ2-5; 11 nucleotides line up with TRBD2. Per germline, CDR1 SEHNR and CDR2 FQNEAQ (reference sequence). There are 15 residues in the CDR3. V shed 4 bases and J 4 bases; nucleotides not matched to a gene: 5. The CDR3 DNA follows: TGTGCCAGCAGCTCGGGACTAGCGGTAGGAGAGACCCAGTACTTC. Its protein is CASSSGLAVGETQYF. Full variable domain (missing parts from reference TRBV7-9 and TRBJ2-5): DTGVSQNPRHKITKRGQNVTFRCDPISEHNRLYWYRQTLGQGPEFLTYFQNEAQLEKSRLLSDRFSAERPKGSFSTLEIQRTEQGDSAMYLCASSSGLAVGETQYFGPGTRLLVL.

Here the CDR3 DNA reads TGTGCCAGCAGTTCCGTGGTCCAGACAGGGGGCGGCTACACCTTC. Protein product: CASSSVVQTGGGYTF. This rearrangement joins TRBV5-5 to TRBJ1-2, with 10 bases that match TRBD1. The germline CDR1 and CDR2 sequences are SGHKS and YYEKEE (reference sequence). V gave up 5 bases and J gave up 8 bases; unmatched junction bases: 12. The CDR3 has 15 amino acids. Full variable domain (rest looked up from reference TRBV5-5 and TRBJ1-2): DAGVTQSPTHLIKTRGQQVTLRCSPISGHKSVSWYQQVLGQGPQFIFQYYEKEERGRGNFPDRFSARQFPNYSSELNVNALLLGDSALYLCASSSVVQTGGGYTFGSGTRLTVV.

This clonotype was seen many times. J is TRBJ1-1 and V is TRBV11-3; D is unclear. This CDR3 comprises 14 residues. V was trimmed by 2 bases and J by 3 bases, leaving 10 bases between them. In germline, CDR1 is SGHNT, CDR2 YENEEA. CDR3 loop: CASSLRRGDTEAFF. DNA of the CDR3: TGTGCCAGCAGCTTACGGAGAGGCGACACTGAAGCTTTCTTT.

This clonotype came up a few times. The rearrangement uses TRBV30 and TRBJ1-1, with D unresolved. Per the germline V gene, CDR1 is GTSNPN and CDR2 is SVGIG (reference sequence). The length of the CDR3 is 14 residues. The germline V and J ends were trimmed by 0 bases and 8 bases, with 16 bases remaining between them. The CDR3 is CAWSVRRASSEAFF. The CDR3 coding sequence is TGTGCCTGGAGTGTACGCCGGGCGAGTTCCGAAGCTTTCTTT.

This clonotype was recorded a few times. The genes are TRBV2 and TRBJ2-7; a weak D match, TRBD2 (5 bases). This CDR3 is 13 amino acids long. Trimming took 4 bases from V and 6 from J, leaving 13 bases between them. Germline assignment: CDR1 SNHLY and CDR2 FYNNEI. The CDR3 loop reads CASSVRAPGEQYF. In nucleotides, the CDR3 is TGTGCCAGCAGTGTGAGGGCCCCCGGCGAGCAGTACTTC.

This clonotype appeared many times. The chain uses TRBV7-9 and TRBJ2-2; possibly TRBD1 for D (5 bases). CDR3 length: 15 residues. Looked up from germline, CDR1 is SEHNR and CDR2 is FQNEAQ (reference sequence). Trimming stripped 0 bases from V and 5 bases from J, with 10 bases between. The CDR3 protein is CASSLAGPGTGELFF. CDR3 nucleotides: TGTGCCAGCAGCTTAGCTGGACCAGGGACCGGGGAGCTGTTTTTT.

This clonotype was recorded at least ten times. V usage is TRBV7-8 and J usage is TRBJ2-5; 7 nucleotides align to TRBD2. CDR1 and CDR2 from the germline V gene are SGHVS and FQNEAQ. The junction had 11 bases not matched to a gene; V was cut back by 4 bases and J by 0 bases. This CDR3 region has 17 residues. CDR3 in amino acids: CASSWGGSGSYQETQYF. DNA for the CDR3: TGTGCCAGCAGCTGGGGGGGTTCAGGGTCGTACCAAGAGACCCAGTACTTC.

This clonotype appeared a few times. This chain connects TRBV5-1 to TRBJ2-7; D is perhaps TRBD1 (6 bases). CDR1 is SGHRS and CDR2 is YFSETQ in the germline V gene. Trimming stripped 4 bases from V and 7 bases from J, with 15 bases between. CDR3 length: 13 amino acids. CDR3 sequence (DNA): TGCGCCAGCAGCGGCCTGGGGGCGGAGGAGCAGTACTTC. Translated, it gives CASSGLGAEEQYF. Looking up the rest from reference TRBV5-1 and TRBJ2-7 gives the full variable domain: KAGVTQTPRYLIKTRGQQVTLSCSPISGHRSVSWYQQTPGQGLQFLFEYFSETQRNKGNFPGRFSGRQFSNSRSEMNVSTLELGDSALYLCASSGLGAEEQYFGPGTRLTVT.

This clonotype was detected many times. V is TRBV7-2 and J is TRBJ2-5; 11 bases align to TRBD1. Germline V gives CDR1 SGHTA, CDR2 FQGNSA. The CDR3 runs to 15 residues. The V gene end was trimmed by 4 bases and the J gene end by 7 bases; junction bases not matched to a gene: 8. The CDR3 DNA is TGTGCCAGCAGCTCACCTCGGACAGGGGGCCGGACCCAGTACTTC. As protein: CASSSPRTGGRTQYF.

The chain carries TRBV24-1 and TRBJ1-4; D is uncertain. V lost 4 bases and J 6 bases, leaving 26 bases between the germline ends. The CDR3 is made up of 19 amino acids. CDR1 and CDR2 (germline): KGHDR, SFDVKD. The CDR3 region is CATSDQGKLRDPVDEKLFF. The CDR3 region has the DNA TGTGCCACCAGTGACCAAGGGAAATTGCGGGATCCGGTCGATGAAAAACTGTTTTTT.

The rearrangement links TRBV28 to TRBJ1-2; D call uncertain. V lost 1 base and J 4 bases, leaving 10 bases between the germline ends. Germline V lookup: CDR1 MDHEN, CDR2 SYDVKM. The CDR3 is 14 residues long. CDR3 DNA sequence: TGTGCCAGCAGTTTATTTTCCCCCGGCTATGGCTACACCTTC. The encoded protein is CASSLFSPGYGYTF.

This clonotype was picked up a small number of times. The CDR3 here is CASRMGRQLDTEAFF. CDR3 DNA sequence: TGTGCCAGCCGAATGGGGAGACAGTTGGACACTGAAGCTTTCTTT. This rearrangement joins TRBV6-1 to TRBJ1-1; D possibly corresponds to TRBD1 (5 bases). Germline values: CDR1 MNHNS, CDR2 SASEGT. V was clipped by 8 bases and J by 3 bases, with 19 bases between them. The CDR3 contains 15 residues.

Comment on this clonotype: Given a much more abundant clone one base away, this may be a read error. V and J are TRBV20-1 and TRBJ2-7; 9 nucleotides agree with TRBD1. The CDR3 has 13 amino acids. The germline CDR1 and CDR2 sequences are DFQATT and SNEGSKA (reference sequence). V was pared by 2 bases and J by 4 bases, with 3 bases of the junction left unmatched. Here the CDR3 reads CSARKTGGYEQYF. CDR3 DNA: TGCAGTGCTAGAAAGACAGGGGGTTACGAGCAGTACTTC.